This entry describes one T cell receptor beta chain. Its antigen remains unknown. These data come from a study of response to subunit inactivated influenza vaccine. TCRdb fed the RT-PCR reads into MiXCR, producing one record per CDR3 protein. The sample lists roughly 700,000 distinct CDR3 sequences; about 14% were seen once. General study findings and limits: A suggestion made by the authors is that each seasonal influenza vaccination recruits few new T cells.

This clonotype originated in a man aged 50 or older who received an inactivated influenza vaccine. The input for sequencing was PBMCs from blood, taken less than 15 days before vaccination.

The CDR3 region is CASSVINGYTF. The CDR3 DNA reads as TGTGCCAGCAGTGTCATAAATGGCTACACCTTC. The chain combines TRBV6-2 or TRBV6-3 with TRBJ1-2; D unclear. Germline V gene lookup returns CDR1 MNHEY and CDR2 SVGEGT. This CDR3 region has 11 residues. Trimming removed 5 bases at V and 6 bases at J, with 7 bases between.